These 32 T cell receptor beta chains were all obtained from the same sample, sequenced in a study of blood T cells in healthy people across ages. A second about 7 to 12 cycle PCR used barcoded and J-beta primers. MiXCR, applied by TCRdb to the 5' RACE reads, yields one record per CDR3 protein. The sample shows over a million distinct CDR3 sequences, around 25% of them seen only once. Separately, the same data were catalogued under a study of T cells of mothers and their children.

Sample: blood. The receptors derive from a girl aged 2-10 years in good health.

The gene calls are TRBV29-1 and TRBJ2-5; D is ambiguous. The germline V and J ends were trimmed by 4 bases and 4 bases, with 25 bases remaining between them. The CDR3 sequence is 17 residues long. Germline V gene lookup returns CDR1 SQVTM and CDR2 ANQGSEA. Here the CDR3 reads CSVVPLLSWGDGETQYF. For the CDR3, the DNA is TGCAGCGTTGTCCCCCTATTATCCTGGGGTGATGGAGAGACCCAGTACTTC.

The V call is TRBV29-1, the J call TRBJ1-1; D not resolved. Trimming cost V 4 bases and J 3 bases, with 6 bases left between them. Germline-derived CDR1 and CDR2 are SQVTM and ANQGSEA. The CDR3 length is 11 residues. The CDR3 sequence is CSVVGYTEAFF. In DNA, the CDR3 is TGCAGCGTTGTCGGGTACACTGAAGCTTTCTTT. Full variable domain (outside the CDR3, taken from reference TRBV29-1 and TRBJ1-1): SAVISQKPSRDICQRGTSLTIQCQVDSQVTMMFWYRQQPGQSLTLIATANQGSEATYESGFVIDKFPISRPNLTFSTLTVSNMSPEDSSIYLCSVVGYTEAFFGQGTRLTVV.

J is TRBJ1-5 and V is TRBV6-2 or TRBV6-3; 10 bases line up with TRBD1. With 6 bases clipped from V and 3 bases from J, the junction kept 14 bases outside the gene matches. The germline V gene has CDR1 MNHEY and CDR2 SVGEGT. There are 18 residues in the CDR3. The CDR3 nucleotides are TGTGCCAGCAGCTTAGGAGATCGGACAGGGGGTTTCAATCAGCCCCAGCATTTT. Protein product: CASSLGDRTGGFNQPQHF.

This clonotype was counted many times. The chain joins TRBV12-3 or TRBV12-4 to TRBJ1-1; D is unclear. Trimming stripped 2 bases from V and 2 bases from J, with 9 bases between. The CDR3 runs to 14 residues. The CDR3 is CASSLWTGNTEAFF. The CDR3 DNA reads as TGTGCCAGCAGTTTATGGACCGGAAACACTGAAGCTTTCTTT.

This clonotype has a handful of counts. V and J are TRBV28 and TRBJ2-5; tentative D call: TRBD2 (6 bases). The DNA end favors TRBJ2-7, so the J call may be wrong. The CDR3 is made up of 14 amino acids. In germline, CDR1 is MDHEN, CDR2 SYDVKM. CDR3 DNA sequence: TGTGCCAGCAGTTTAGGGACTCAGGGTCGCGAGCAGTACTTC. Its protein product is CASSLGTQGREQYF.

The chain combines TRBV20-1 with TRBJ2-3; 8 positions match TRBD1. J was trimmed by 3 bases and V by 6 bases; bases with no gene match: 17. This CDR3 spans 17 amino acids. Germline V gives CDR1 DFQATT, CDR2 SNEGSKA (reference sequence). CDR3 nucleotides: TGCAGTGCACAACAAATCACGACAGGGGCGGTAACAGATACGCAGTATTTT. Its translation: CSAQQITTGAVTDTQYF.

The chain is built from TRBV29-1 and TRBJ2-7; tentatively, D is TRBD1 or TRBD2 (5 bases each). Per the germline V gene, CDR1 is SQVTM and CDR2 is ANQGSEA. The ends were cut back, 8 bases at V and 4 bases at J, with 12 bases in the middle. The CDR3 is made up of 11 amino acids. The CDR3: CSIGTTYEQYF. The DNA for the CDR3 is TGCAGCATCGGGACCACATACGAGCAGTACTTC.

The V gene is TRBV20-1, the J gene TRBJ1-5; no clear D gene. From germline, CDR1 is DFQATT and CDR2 SNEGSKA (reference sequence). The CDR3 length is 15 residues. Trimming shortened V by 3 bases and J by 0 bases, and 12 bases separated the two germline ends. For the CDR3, the DNA is TGCAGTGCTAGTCTAGGACCGTCTAGCAATCAGCCCCAGCATTTT. Amino acid sequence: CSASLGPSSNQPQHF.

The gene calls are TRBV6-2 or TRBV6-3 and TRBJ1-1, with a possible D match to TRBD1 (6 bases). The V gene lost 7 bases and the J gene lost 1 base, with 10 bases spanning the gap. CDR3 length equals 13 residues. Germline lookup yields CDR1 MNHEY and CDR2 SVGEGT. CDR3 amino acids: CASMGTRNTEAFF. For the CDR3, the DNA is TGTGCCAGCATGGGGACACGGAACACTGAAGCTTTCTTT.

The CDR3 nucleotides read TGTGCCACCGATGGGGGAAGCTCCTACAATGAGCAGTTCTTC. The encoded protein is CATDGGSSYNEQFF. The gene calls are TRBV28 and TRBJ2-1; D may be TRBD1 or TRBD2 (5 bases each). The V gene lost 10 bases and the J gene lost 0 bases, with 13 bases spanning the gap. Germline lookup yields CDR1 MDHEN and CDR2 SYDVKM. This CDR3 comprises 14 residues.

This clonotype showed up just a few times. The V call is TRBV29-1, the J call TRBJ2-7, with D unresolved. Germline CDR1 reads SQVTM; CDR2 reads ANQGSEA. The V end lost 4 bases, the J end lost 6 bases, and 13 bases lay between the germline ends. The CDR3 consists of 12 residues. CDR3 sequence: CSVVWSDSEQYF. For the CDR3, the DNA is TGCAGCGTTGTCTGGTCAGATTCCGAGCAGTACTTC.

The J gene is TRBJ2-1, the V gene TRBV15; a weak D match, TRBD1 (5 bases). V lost 0 bases, J lost 4 bases, and 10 bases lay in between. The CDR3 covers 15 residues. Germline-derived CDR1 and CDR2 are LNHNV and YYDKDF (reference sequence). The CDR3 spells CATSRDRAGYNEQFF. CDR3 bases: TGTGCCACCAGCAGAGATCGAGCAGGGTACAATGAGCAGTTCTTC.

The chain joins TRBV4-3 to TRBJ1-2; maybe TRBD1 (5 bases). The V gene's germline CDR1 is LGHNA and CDR2 YSLEER. The CDR3 is made up of 16 amino acids. Trimming left V 0 bases short and J 8 bases short, with 19 bases between. Here the CDR3 reads CASSQEGSGRVGGYTF. For the CDR3, the DNA is TGCGCCAGCAGCCAAGAGGGTTCAGGCAGGGTGGGCGGCTACACCTTC.

The chain has TRBV27 and TRBJ2-1, with D perhaps matching TRBD1 (5 bases). CDR3 length: 14 residues. With 4 bases removed from V and 5 bases from J, the gap between germline ends came to 12 bases. Germline V gives CDR1 MNHEY, CDR2 SMNVEV (reference sequence). This chain's CDR3 is CASSWGTVNNEQFF. The CDR3 DNA reads TGTGCCAGCAGTTGGGGCACAGTGAACAATGAGCAGTTCTTC.

This clonotype appeared a few times. This sequence joins TRBV20-1 and TRBJ1-2; 9 bases align to TRBD1. The length of the CDR3 is 16 residues. Trimming removed 3 bases from V and 8 bases from J; junction bases left unmatched: 16. The germline CDR1 and CDR2 sequences are DFQATT and SNEGSKA (reference sequence). The CDR3 region has the DNA TGCAGTGCTAGGAATGATCCGGGACAGGGTACGTGGGGCTACACCTTC. This encodes CSARNDPGQGTWGYTF.

The chain joins TRBV29-1 to TRBJ2-1; D is unclear. The V gene lost 7 bases and the J gene lost 5 bases, with 6 bases spanning the gap. The V gene's germline CDR1 is SQVTM and CDR2 ANQGSEA. The CDR3 is 10 residues long. CDR3 protein: CSAIHNEQFF. The CDR3 bases are TGCAGCGCCATCCACAATGAGCAGTTCTTC.

This chain joins TRBV6-6 and TRBJ2-5; D is perhaps TRBD2 (7 bases). Trimming removed 0 bases at V and 5 bases at J, with 10 bases between. Per the germline V gene, CDR1 is MNHNY and CDR2 is SVGAGI (reference sequence). The CDR3 is 14 amino acids. DNA for the CDR3: TGTGCCAGCAGTTACTCCGGGGGGCCGGAGACCCAGTACTTC. Translated: CASSYSGGPETQYF.

This sequence joins TRBV2 and TRBJ2-1; D not resolved. Germline assignment: CDR1 SNHLY and CDR2 FYNNEI. The V end was cut by 4 bases, the J end by 7 bases, with 8 bases between. The CDR3 loop spans 12 amino acids. The CDR3 DNA is TGTGCCAGCAGTGGCTGGCGTAATGAGCAGTTCTTC. Its protein product is CASSGWRNEQFF.

This clonotype showed up many times. The chain joins TRBV28 to TRBJ2-7, with 10 nucleotides matching TRBD1. The ends lost 3 bases at V and 4 bases at J; junction bases unmatched: 3. Germline CDR1 MDHEN, CDR2 SYDVKM. The CDR3 runs 14 residues. Here the CDR3 reads CASSFGTGVYEQYF. CDR3 bases: TGTGCCAGCAGTTTCGGGACAGGGGTATACGAGCAGTACTTC.

About this clonotype itself: A read error may produce the germline difference seen at one junction end. The chain recombines TRBV5-6 with TRBJ2-7, with D tentatively TRBD2 (5 bases). This CDR3 has 15 residues. Germline CDR1 and CDR2: SGHDT and YYEEEE. CDR3 protein: CAGSLAFGVYNEQYF. CDR3 DNA: TGTGCCGGCAGCTTGGCCTTCGGGGTCTACAATGAGCAGTACTTC.

This clonotype was seen at least ten times. The rearrangement links TRBV4-2 to TRBJ2-5; 7 nucleotides agree with TRBD2. This CDR3 has 15 residues. Germline CDR1 reads LGHNA; CDR2 reads YNFKEQ. The V and J ends lost 4 bases and 4 bases, in that order; junction bases with no gene match: 9. CDR3 region: CASSPRRGGAETQYF. The DNA of the CDR3 is TGTGCCAGCAGCCCCCGAAGGGGAGGGGCAGAGACCCAGTACTTC.

The chain employs TRBV27 and TRBJ2-2; weak D call: TRBD1 (5 bases). CDR3 length: 15 amino acids. Trimming removed 7 bases at V and 1 base at J, with 13 bases between. Germline assignment: CDR1 MNHEY and CDR2 SMNVEV (reference sequence). CDR3 region: CASKRRQMNTGELFF. The CDR3 region has the DNA TGTGCCAGCAAGAGGAGACAGATGAACACCGGGGAGCTGTTTTTT.

This clonotype was observed a handful of times. The V call is TRBV20-1, the J call TRBJ2-7; 9 bases line up with TRBD1. The germline gives CDR1 DFQATT, CDR2 SNEGSKA (reference sequence). This CDR3 comprises 17 residues. The V and J ends lost 1 base and 2 bases, in that order; junction bases with no gene match: 12. CDR3 loop: CSARGNTGGRLTYEQYF. The CDR3 nucleotides read TGCAGTGCTAGAGGGAACACAGGGGGCCGCCTAACCTACGAGCAGTACTTC.

This chain connects TRBV20-1 to TRBJ1-2; maybe TRBD1 (6 bases). The CDR3 is 11 amino acids. From germline, CDR1 is DFQATT and CDR2 SNEGSKA (reference sequence). V was pared by 6 bases and J by 7 bases, with 12 bases between. The CDR3 nucleotides are TGCAGTGCACGGACAGCGTCTGGCTACACCTTC. Translated, it gives CSARTASGYTF.

This clonotype came up a few times. This sequence joins TRBV6-5 and TRBJ1-6; D ambiguous. V lost 0 bases, J lost 3 bases, and 6 bases lay in between. The CDR3 totals 15 residues. The germline CDR1 and CDR2 sequences are MNHEY and SVGAGI. The CDR3 DNA reads TGTGCCAGCAGTTACTCGAATCACTATAATTCACCCCTCCACTTT. Its translation is CASSYSNHYNSPLHF.

The V gene is TRBV10-2, the J gene TRBJ1-3, with D perhaps matching TRBD1 (5 bases). Germline V lookup: CDR1 WSHSY, CDR2 SAAADI. The CDR3 is 14 amino acids. The ends were cut back, 10 bases at V and 2 bases at J, with 15 bases in the middle. The CDR3: CAISGGRTGNTIYF. CDR3 DNA: TGCGCCATCTCTGGGGGACGTACTGGAAACACCATATATTTT.

The chain couples TRBV14 to TRBJ2-1; TRBD2 matches 10 bases. The length of the CDR3 is 17 residues. V lost 0 bases and J lost 6; bases outside the gene matches: 8. In germline, CDR1 is SGHDN, CDR2 FVKESK. For the CDR3, the DNA is TGTGCCAGCAGCCAAGATCCAGCGGGAGGGCCACGCAATGAGCAGTTCTTC. Translated: CASSQDPAGGPRNEQFF.

This clonotype was seen more than once but under ten times. The chain recombines TRBV7-3 with TRBJ2-7; D not resolved. This CDR3 spans 13 amino acids. Trimming left V 1 base short and J 0 bases short, with 4 bases between. Germline CDR1 reads SGHTA; CDR2 reads FQGTGA. The CDR3 DNA reads TGTGCCAGCAGCTTAAGGCACTCCTACGAGCAGTACTTC. This sequence encodes CASSLRHSYEQYF.

The V and J genes are TRBV11-3 and TRBJ1-1; tentative D call: TRBD1 (5 bases). Deletions cut 5 bases from V and 1 base from J, with 14 bases between. From germline, CDR1 is SGHNT and CDR2 YENEEA. This CDR3 region has 15 residues. This CDR3 reads CASSPREGPNTEAFF. The CDR3 DNA reads as TGTGCCAGCAGCCCCAGGGAGGGCCCGAACACTGAAGCTTTCTTT.

The table lists this clonotype with a few counts. The chain employs TRBV19 and TRBJ2-7; 7 nucleotides match TRBD2. CDR1 is LNHDA and CDR2 is SQIVND in the germline V gene (reference sequence). V was pared by 1 base and J by 5 bases, with 2 bases of the junction left unmatched. The CDR3 covers 13 residues. In DNA form, the CDR3 reads TGTGCCAGTAGTATAGTCGGGGGGAACGAGCAGTACTTC. Protein sequence: CASSIVGGNEQYF.

The chain uses TRBV4-2 and TRBJ2-3; 7 positions agree with TRBD2. The CDR3 is 14 amino acids. The V and J ends lost 6 bases and 1 base, in that order; junction bases with no gene match: 4. The germline V gene has CDR1 LGHNA and CDR2 YNFKEQ. CDR3 amino acids: CASRGGSGTDTQYF. The CDR3 nucleotides read TGTGCCAGCAGAGGCGGGAGTGGCACAGATACGCAGTATTTT.

This rearrangement joins TRBV20-1 to TRBJ2-5; D possibly corresponds to TRBD2 (5 bases). This CDR3 comprises 15 residues. Deletions cut 6 bases from V and 0 bases from J, with 17 bases between. Per germline, CDR1 DFQATT and CDR2 SNEGSKA (reference sequence). The CDR3 region has the DNA TGCAGTGCAGGGCGGGCTACTCAATACCAAGAGACCCAGTACTTC. Translated, it gives CSAGRATQYQETQYF.